The present TCR beta chain was sequenced within a study of cytomegalovirus exposure and HLA in healthy donors. Across the study: Prior work identified under 130 million unique TCR beta sequences in roughly 190 million T cells.

Study results and caveats: Earlier results showed most TCR beta V segments being productive about 87% or about 30% of the time. For most TCR sequences rarity was the rule, although some public TCRs occurred in many donors.

On this clone: Its antigen is undetermined.

Trimming took off 2 bases at V and 2 bases at J, with 6 bases between the two ends. CDR1 is SGHVS and CDR2 is FNYEAQ in the germline V gene. The CDR3 runs to 13 residues. A multiplex PCR was run with 60 Vbeta primers and 13 Jbeta primers. TCRdb keeps only in-frame clones here, not all; method: immunoSEQ multiplex PCR. The table shows around 91,000 clones, with around 78% occurring only once. This sequence joins TRBV7-6 and TRBJ2-5; TRBD1 might be the D (5 bases). This sequence was found in a male donor in good health and CMV-seropositive. The sample consisted of PBMCs. This CDR3 is CASSLKGQETQYF. The CDR3 DNA follows: TGTGCCAGCAGCTTAAAGGGGCAAGAGACCCAGTACTTC. Based on the CDR3 plus reference TRBV7-6 and TRBJ2-5, the full variable domain is GAGVSQSPRYKVTKRGQDVALRCDPISGHVSLYWYRQALGQGPEFLTYFNYEAQQDKSGLPNDRFSAERPEGSISTLTIQRTEQRDSAMYRCASSLKGQETQYFGPGTRLLVL.